The 26 T cell receptor beta chains reported below all come from one sample, sequenced in a study of T-cell reconstitution after alpha-beta-depleted transplantation in children. Unique molecular identifiers were built into the TCRbeta library. MiXCR, run by TCRdb on the PCR reads, gives a single entry per CDR3 protein. Here the sample spans fewer than 250,000 distinct CDR3 sequences, around 8% being singletons. The material sequenced was PBMCs, mostly from graft donor cells, taken 180 days after TCRalphabeta/CD19-depleted stem cell transplant. These receptors were collected from a male patient between 5 and 17 years old who had a stem cell transplant for acute lymphoblastic leukemia, so the T cells may come from the graft donor.

This clonotype came up many times. The gene calls are TRBV11-2 and TRBJ2-5, with 10 nucleotides matching TRBD2. This CDR3 region has 17 residues. In germline, CDR1 is SGHAT, CDR2 FQNNGV. Unmatched junction bases numbered 8, after V lost 1 base and J lost 3 bases. The CDR3 loop is CASSLVLRTSGKETQYF. CDR3 in DNA: TGTGCCAGCAGCTTAGTTTTAAGGACTAGCGGAAAAGAGACCCAGTACTTC.

This clonotype was seen ten or more times. The genes are TRBV29-1 and TRBJ1-2, with unresolved D. CDR3 length equals 11 residues. V lost 3 bases, J lost 9 bases, and 11 bases lay in between. Per the germline V gene, CDR1 is SQVTM and CDR2 is ANQGSEA. CDR3 protein: CSVDWVGSYTF. The CDR3 region has the DNA TGCAGCGTTGATTGGGTCGGGAGCTACACCTTC.

This clonotype came up many times. The rearrangement joins TRBV7-6 to TRBJ2-3, with D hard to call. Per germline, CDR1 SGHVS and CDR2 FNYEAQ. Trimming took 2 bases from V and 0 from J, leaving 6 bases between them. The length of the CDR3 is 14 residues. CDR3 sequence (DNA): TGTGCCAGCAGCTTAAAAACTAGCACAGATACGCAGTATTTT. Amino acid sequence: CASSLKTSTDTQYF.

This clonotype was picked up many times. This chain connects TRBV5-5 to TRBJ1-2; possible D gene TRBD1, 6 bases. Germline CDR1 is SGHKS and CDR2 is YYEKEE (reference sequence). The CDR3 consists of 13 residues. The V gene lost 4 bases and the J gene lost 3 bases, with 10 bases spanning the gap. The CDR3 sequence: CASSAGTHYGYTF. In nucleotides, the CDR3 is TGTGCCAGCAGCGCCGGGACACACTATGGCTACACCTTC.

This clonotype occurred many times. The genes are TRBV12-3 or TRBV12-4 and TRBJ1-5, with no clear D. Trimming took off 3 bases at V and 2 bases at J, with 2 bases between the two ends. The CDR3 spans 12 residues. The chain's CDR3 is CASSFGNQPQHF. The CDR3 nucleotides are TGTGCCAGCAGTTTTGGCAATCAGCCCCAGCATTTT.

This clonotype appeared many times. This chain links TRBV6-1 with TRBJ1-4; perhaps TRBD1 as D (5 bases). V lost 8 bases, J lost 2 bases, and 12 bases lay in between. This CDR3 is 14 amino acids long. Germline CDR1 reads MNHNS; CDR2 reads SASEGT. The CDR3 loop is CASGTRATNEKLFF. DNA for the CDR3: TGTGCCAGCGGAACCAGGGCTACTAATGAAAAACTGTTTTTT.

This clonotype was detected ten times or more. The rearrangement uses TRBV5-1 and TRBJ2-7; 7 nucleotides agree with TRBD2. The CDR3 runs 15 residues. The J segment lost 2 bases and the V segment lost 4 bases, leaving 9 bases of the junction unmatched. CDR1 and CDR2 from the germline V gene are SGHRS and YFSETQ. In DNA, the CDR3 is TGCGCCAGCAGCGTCTTAGCGGGTCAAACCTACGAGCAGTACTTC. Its protein is CASSVLAGQTYEQYF.

At least ten counts were recorded for this clonotype. This sequence joins TRBV7-8 and TRBJ2-3; 11 nucleotides align to TRBD2. Germline CDR1 and CDR2: SGHVS and FQNEAQ. CDR3 length: 16 residues. The V segment lost 6 bases and the J segment 5 bases; nucleotides outside the gene matches: 10. CDR3 DNA: TGTGCCAGCAGATCCCGGACTAGCGGGTGGGGAGATACGCAGTATTTT. This gives the protein CASRSRTSGWGDTQYF. Full variable domain (rest looked up from reference TRBV7-8 and TRBJ2-3): GAGVSQSPRYKVAKRGQDVALRCDPISGHVSLFWYQQALGQGPEFLTYFQNEAQLDKSGLPSDRFFAERPEGSVSTLKIQRTQQEDSAVYLCASRSRTSGWGDTQYFGPGTRLTVL.

This clonotype was detected many times. V and J are TRBV20-1 and TRBJ2-7; D remains ambiguous. The CDR3 has 12 residues. CDR1 and CDR2 (germline): DFQATT, SNEGSKA (reference sequence). With 2 bases removed from V and 0 bases from J, the gap between germline ends came to 5 bases. The CDR3 sequence is CSARKGSYEQYF. In nucleotides, the CDR3 is TGCAGTGCTAGAAAGGGCTCCTACGAGCAGTACTTC.

This clonotype was seen many times. The J gene is TRBJ2-5, the V gene TRBV11-3, with TRBD1 identical over 8 bases. CDR3 size: 17 residues. Germline trimming cut 3 bases from V and 2 bases from J; bases unmatched to any gene: 11. CDR1 and CDR2 (germline): SGHNT, YENEEA. The CDR3 loop is CASSFSPAGGPQETQYF. The CDR3 DNA follows: TGTGCCAGCAGCTTCAGTCCCGCAGGGGGCCCTCAAGAGACCCAGTACTTC.

Ten or more counts support this clonotype. A junction boundary mismatches the germline segment, possibly from a read error. The CDR3 DNA is TGCTCGACCCGACAGGGGTGGGCAGATACGCAGTATTTT. It translates to CSTRQGWADTQYF. This chain links TRBV6-6 with TRBJ2-3; 8 bases fit TRBD1. This CDR3 is built from 13 residues. Germline assignment: CDR1 MNHNY and CDR2 SVGAGI (reference sequence).

This clonotype was counted many times. The chain joins TRBV4-1 to TRBJ2-1; D is possibly TRBD1 (7 bases). V was clipped by 1 base and J by 9 bases, with 10 bases between them. Germline V gene sequence: CDR1 MGHRA, CDR2 YSYEKL. The CDR3 has 13 residues. CDR3 loop: CASSQVQGGEQFF. The CDR3 coding sequence is TGCGCCAGCAGCCAAGTTCAGGGGGGTGAGCAGTTCTTC.

This clonotype was recorded at least ten times. This rearrangement joins TRBV7-2 to TRBJ2-2; 9 nucleotides agree with TRBD1. The germline V gene encodes CDR1 SGHTA and CDR2 FQGNSA. The J segment lost 7 bases and the V segment lost 4 bases, leaving 4 bases of the junction unmatched. This CDR3 comprises 14 residues. The CDR3 region is CASSWGQGDGELFF. For the CDR3, the DNA is TGTGCCAGCAGCTGGGGACAGGGCGACGGGGAGCTGTTTTTT.

This clonotype was observed at least ten times. The chain carries TRBV10-3 and TRBJ2-7; weak D call: TRBD1 (5 bases). The CDR3 spans 15 residues. V gave up 2 bases and J gave up 0 bases, with 11 bases separating them. Germline CDR1 is ENHRY and CDR2 is SYGVKD. CDR3 protein: CAISERGGSSYEQYF. The CDR3 DNA reads as TGTGCCATCAGTGAGAGGGGCGGCAGCTCCTACGAGCAGTACTTC.

This clonotype has just a few counts. This sequence joins TRBV20-1 and TRBJ2-1, with 7 bases lining up with TRBD2. J gave up 2 bases and V 3 bases, and 10 bases lay outside the gene matches. CDR1 DFQATT and CDR2 SNEGSKA come from the germline V gene (reference sequence). The CDR3 is 16 amino acids. The DNA of the CDR3 is TGCAGTGCTAGCCCCAGGGTGGGAGGGCCCTACAATGAGCAGTTCTTC. This encodes CSASPRVGGPYNEQFF.

This clonotype was observed at least ten times. The chain combines TRBV9 with TRBJ2-3; 9 bases map to TRBD2. V trimming: 1 base; J trimming: 4 bases; junction bases outside the gene matches: 7. CDR1 is SGDLS, CDR2 YYNGEE, per germline. The CDR3 length is 16 residues. The CDR3 loop reads CASSVIGGGAPDTQYF. The CDR3 DNA is TGTGCCAGCAGCGTAATCGGCGGGGGGGCCCCAGATACGCAGTATTTT.

In its sample, this clonotype was seen a few times. The chain recombines TRBV5-3 with TRBJ2-5; unclear D gene. TRBV5-3 is reported as an ORF; its role is uncertain. Trimming left V 3 bases short and J 2 bases short, with 5 bases between. This CDR3 spans 12 amino acids. CDR3 in amino acids: CARSSTQETQYF. The CDR3, as DNA: TGTGCCAGAAGCTCGACGCAAGAGACCCAGTACTTC.

This clonotype was observed many times. The rearrangement joins TRBV29-1 to TRBJ1-2; D is perhaps TRBD1 (5 bases). V was clipped by 4 bases and J by 4 bases, with 10 bases between them. Germline V gene data show CDR1 as SQVTM and CDR2 as ANQGSEA. The CDR3 is 12 amino acids. The CDR3 DNA follows: TGCAGCGTTGTGTCAGGGTTCTATGGCTACACCTTC. It codes for CSVVSGFYGYTF.

This clonotype appeared many times. The CDR3 sequence: CSAPGTSYGQYF. The CDR3 DNA is TGCAGTGCCCCGGGGACTTCCTATGGGCAGTACTTC. V is TRBV20-1 and J is TRBJ2-5; possibly TRBD2 for D (6 bases). Per the germline V gene, CDR1 is DFQATT and CDR2 is SNEGSKA (reference sequence). Between the trimmed V and J ends, which lost 6 bases and 11 bases, there was a span of 19 bases. CDR3 length: 12 amino acids.

The sample holds many counts of this clonotype. This rearrangement joins TRBV21-1 to TRBJ2-3; the table gives TRBD2 as D, unverified against the DNA. TRBV21-1 is tagged as a pseudogene. The CDR3 runs 19 residues. CDR3 sequence reads: CASSRPPDLSGAPTDTQYF. The CDR3 DNA reads as TGTGCCAGCAGTAGACCTCCCGACCTTAGCGGGGCTCCCACAGATACGCAGTATTTT.

This clonotype appeared a few times. The V and J genes are TRBV7-9 and TRBJ1-3; D might be TRBD1 (5 bases). This CDR3 comprises 15 residues. V gave up 3 bases and J gave up 4 bases, with 13 bases separating them. Looked up from germline, CDR1 is SEHNR and CDR2 is FQNEAQ (reference sequence). CDR3: CASSFEGSPGNTIYF. CDR3 bases: TGTGCCAGCAGCTTTGAGGGGAGTCCCGGAAACACCATATATTTT.

This clonotype appeared many times. V is TRBV4-3 and J is TRBJ2-7; no definite D call. The CDR3 extends over 13 amino acids. Germline V gene lookup returns CDR1 LGHNA and CDR2 YSLEER. V was pared by 2 bases and J by 1 base, with 6 bases between. CDR3 residues: CASSQRRSYEQYF. In nucleotides, the CDR3 is TGCGCCAGCAGCCAAAGACGATCCTACGAGCAGTACTTC.

The V and J genes are TRBV12-3 or TRBV12-4 and TRBJ2-7, with D uncertain. The CDR3 runs 12 residues. Trimming removed 5 bases at V and 4 bases at J, with 9 bases between. CDR3 in amino acids: CASSDSLYEQYF. CDR3 sequence (DNA): TGTGCCAGCAGTGACTCCCTATACGAGCAGTACTTC.

This clonotype was picked up many times. Mismatch with germline at one junction end may stem from a read error. V is TRBV7-7 and J is TRBJ2-5; 10 nucleotides line up with TRBD1. Looked up from germline, CDR1 is SSHAT and CDR2 is FNYEAQ (reference sequence). The CDR3 contains 16 residues. The CDR3 coding sequence is TGTGCTAGCAGCTTAACGGGACAGGGGCTCCAAGAGACCCAGTACTTC. Its protein product is CASSLTGQGLQETQYF. Drawing the rest from reference TRBV7-7 and TRBJ2-5, the complete variable domain is GAGVSQSPRYKVTKRGQDVTLRCDPISSHATLYWYQQALGQGPEFLTYFNYEAQPDKSGLPSDRFSAERPEGSISTLTIQRTEQRDSAMYRCASSLTGQGLQETQYFGPGTRLLVL.

This clonotype was found many times. The V call is TRBV13, the J call TRBJ2-5, with 10 bases matching TRBD1. The J segment lost 5 bases and the V segment lost 8 bases, leaving 8 bases of the junction unmatched. The CDR3 covers 14 residues. The V gene's germline CDR1 is PRHDT and CDR2 FYEKMQ (reference sequence). In DNA, the CDR3 is TGTGCCAGCCAACTCGGACAGGGGGAGGAGACCCAGTACTTC. This codes for CASQLGQGEETQYF.

Turning to this clonotype: A much larger clonotype is one base distant, so this may be a read error. The V gene is TRBV3-1, the J gene TRBJ1-1, with TRBD1 as a possible D gene (5 bases). The CDR3 has 15 residues. Per germline, CDR1 LGHDT and CDR2 YNNKEL (reference sequence). CDR3 region: CATSQDPAGGTEAFF. The CDR3 DNA reads TGTGCCACCAGCCAAGATCCCGCGGGGGGCACTGAAGCTTTCTTT.